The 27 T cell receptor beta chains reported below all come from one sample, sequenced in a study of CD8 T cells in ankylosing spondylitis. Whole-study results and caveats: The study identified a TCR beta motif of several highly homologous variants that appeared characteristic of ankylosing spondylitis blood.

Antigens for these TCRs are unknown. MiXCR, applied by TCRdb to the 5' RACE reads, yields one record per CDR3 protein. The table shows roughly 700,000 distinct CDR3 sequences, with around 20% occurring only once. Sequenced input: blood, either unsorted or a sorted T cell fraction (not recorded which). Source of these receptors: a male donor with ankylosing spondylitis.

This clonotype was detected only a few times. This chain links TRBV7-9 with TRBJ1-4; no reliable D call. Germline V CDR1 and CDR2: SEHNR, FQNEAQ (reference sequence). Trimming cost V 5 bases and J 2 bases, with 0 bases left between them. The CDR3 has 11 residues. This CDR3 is CASSTNEKLFF. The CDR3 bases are TGTGCCAGCAGCACTAATGAAAAACTGTTTTTT.

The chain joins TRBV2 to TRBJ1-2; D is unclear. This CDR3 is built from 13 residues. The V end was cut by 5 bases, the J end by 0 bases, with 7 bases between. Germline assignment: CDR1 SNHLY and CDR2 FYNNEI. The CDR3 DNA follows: TGTGCCAGCAGTCAGACACCTAACTATGGCTACACCTTC. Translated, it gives CASSQTPNYGYTF.

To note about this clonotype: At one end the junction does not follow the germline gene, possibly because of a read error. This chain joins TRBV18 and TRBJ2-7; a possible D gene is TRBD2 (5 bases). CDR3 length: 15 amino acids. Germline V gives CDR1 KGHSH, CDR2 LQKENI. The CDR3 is CASSPPGSGGYEQYF. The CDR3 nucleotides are TGTGCCAGCTCCCCACCGGGGAGCGGAGGCTACGAGCAGTACTTC.

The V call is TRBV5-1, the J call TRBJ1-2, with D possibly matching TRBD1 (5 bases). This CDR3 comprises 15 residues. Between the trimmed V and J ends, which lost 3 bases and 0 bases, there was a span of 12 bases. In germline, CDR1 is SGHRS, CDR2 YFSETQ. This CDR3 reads CASSWGDRPNYGYTF. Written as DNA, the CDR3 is TGCGCCAGCAGCTGGGGCGACAGACCTAACTATGGCTACACCTTC.

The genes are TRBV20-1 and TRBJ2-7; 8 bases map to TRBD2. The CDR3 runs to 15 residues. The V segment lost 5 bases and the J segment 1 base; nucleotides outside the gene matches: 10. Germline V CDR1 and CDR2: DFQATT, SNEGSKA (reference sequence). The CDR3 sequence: CSARPEAGASYEQYF. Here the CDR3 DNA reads TGCAGTGCTCGGCCTGAAGCGGGGGCATCCTACGAGCAGTACTTC.

CDR3: CSAYPTSGARSTDTQYF. The CDR3 region has the DNA TGCAGTGCTTACCCGACTAGCGGGGCCCGTAGCACAGATACGCAGTATTTT. The chain employs TRBV20-1 and TRBJ2-3; TRBD2 aligns across 11 bases. J was trimmed by 0 bases and V by 5 bases; bases with no gene match: 10. This CDR3 comprises 17 residues. In germline, CDR1 is DFQATT, CDR2 SNEGSKA (reference sequence).

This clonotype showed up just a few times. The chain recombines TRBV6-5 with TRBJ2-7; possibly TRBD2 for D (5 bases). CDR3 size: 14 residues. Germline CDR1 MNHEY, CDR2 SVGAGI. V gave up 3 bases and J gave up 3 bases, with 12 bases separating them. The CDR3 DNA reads TGTGCCAGCAGTTATTTTCGGGGTAACTACGAGCAGTACTTC. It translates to CASSYFRGNYEQYF.

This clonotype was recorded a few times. This CDR3 is CASRRELDGELFF. Written as DNA, the CDR3 is TGTGCCAGCCGGAGGGAGTTGGACGGGGAGCTGTTTTTT. The gene calls are TRBV12-3 or TRBV12-4 and TRBJ2-2, with a possible D match to TRBD2 (6 bases). V dropped 8 bases and J dropped 7 bases, with 14 bases sitting between them. The CDR3 loop spans 13 amino acids.

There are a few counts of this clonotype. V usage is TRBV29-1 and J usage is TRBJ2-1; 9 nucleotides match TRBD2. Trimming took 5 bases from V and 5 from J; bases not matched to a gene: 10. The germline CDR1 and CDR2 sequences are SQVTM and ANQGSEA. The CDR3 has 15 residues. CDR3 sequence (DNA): TGCAGCGTTCTGCGACTAGCGGACTTGCACAATGAGCAGTTCTTC. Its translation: CSVLRLADLHNEQFF.

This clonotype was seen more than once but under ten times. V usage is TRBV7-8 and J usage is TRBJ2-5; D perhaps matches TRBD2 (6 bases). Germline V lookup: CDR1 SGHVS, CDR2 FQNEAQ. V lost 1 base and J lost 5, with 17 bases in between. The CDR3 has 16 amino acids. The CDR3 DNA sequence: TGTGCCAGCAGCTTAGAAGTTGGGGTCGGAGGGGAGACCCAGTACTTC. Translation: CASSLEVGVGGETQYF.

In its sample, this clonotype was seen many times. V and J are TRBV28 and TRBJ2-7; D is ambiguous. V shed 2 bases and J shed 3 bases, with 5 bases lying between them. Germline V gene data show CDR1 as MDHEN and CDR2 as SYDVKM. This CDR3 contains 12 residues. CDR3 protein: CASSLSNYEQYF. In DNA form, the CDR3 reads TGTGCCAGCAGTTTAAGCAACTACGAGCAGTACTTC. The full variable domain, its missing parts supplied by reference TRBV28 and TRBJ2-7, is DVKVTQSSRYLVKRTGEKVFLECVQDMDHENMFWYRQDPGLGLRLIYFSYDVKMKEKGDIPEGYSVSREKKERFSLILESASTNQTSMYLCASSLSNYEQYFGPGTRLTVT.

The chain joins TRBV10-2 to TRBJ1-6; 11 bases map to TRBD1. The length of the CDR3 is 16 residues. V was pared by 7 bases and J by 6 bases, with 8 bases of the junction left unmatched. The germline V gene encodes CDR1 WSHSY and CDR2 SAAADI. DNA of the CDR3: TGCGCCAGCAATTCCGGGACAGGGGGGCTTAATTCACCCCTCCACTTT. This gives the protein CASNSGTGGLNSPLHF.

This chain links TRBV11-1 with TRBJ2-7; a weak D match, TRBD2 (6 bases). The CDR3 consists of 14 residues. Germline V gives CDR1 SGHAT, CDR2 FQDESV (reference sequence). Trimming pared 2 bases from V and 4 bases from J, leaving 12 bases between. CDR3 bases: TGTGCCAGCAGCTTACGGGGGAGTGGATACGAGCAGTACTTC. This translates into CASSLRGSGYEQYF.

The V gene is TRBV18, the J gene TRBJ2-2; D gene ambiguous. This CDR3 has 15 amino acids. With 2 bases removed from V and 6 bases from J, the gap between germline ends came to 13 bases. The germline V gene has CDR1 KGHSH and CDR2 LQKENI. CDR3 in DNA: TGTGCCAGCTCACCATGGGCAGGAAAAGCCGGGGAGCTGTTTTTT. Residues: CASSPWAGKAGELFF.

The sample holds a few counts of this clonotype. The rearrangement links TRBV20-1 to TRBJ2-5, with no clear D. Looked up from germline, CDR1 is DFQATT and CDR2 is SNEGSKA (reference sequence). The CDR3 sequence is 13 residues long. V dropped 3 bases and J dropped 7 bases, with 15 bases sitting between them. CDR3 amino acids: CSARSTVDGTQYF. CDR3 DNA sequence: TGCAGTGCTAGGTCAACCGTTGATGGGACCCAGTACTTC.

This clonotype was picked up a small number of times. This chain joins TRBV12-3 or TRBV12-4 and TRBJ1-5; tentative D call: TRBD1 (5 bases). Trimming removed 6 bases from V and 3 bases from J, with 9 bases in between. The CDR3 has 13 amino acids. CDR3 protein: CASSRQPNQPQHF. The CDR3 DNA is TGTGCCAGCAGCCGACAGCCCAATCAGCCCCAGCATTTT.

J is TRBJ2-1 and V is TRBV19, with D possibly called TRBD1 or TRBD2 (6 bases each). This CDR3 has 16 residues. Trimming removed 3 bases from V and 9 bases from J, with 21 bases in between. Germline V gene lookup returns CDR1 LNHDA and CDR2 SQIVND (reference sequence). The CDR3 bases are TGTGCCAGTAGTATGTCGGTAGGGGGGATAAGCGGTGAGCAGTTCTTC. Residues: CASSMSVGGISGEQFF.

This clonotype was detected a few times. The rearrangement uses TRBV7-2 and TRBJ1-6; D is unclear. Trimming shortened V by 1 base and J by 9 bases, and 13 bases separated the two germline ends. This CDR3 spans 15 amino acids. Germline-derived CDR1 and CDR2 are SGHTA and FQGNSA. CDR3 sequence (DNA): TGTGCCAGCAGCTTAGAGGCGGGCCTTAGTTCACCCCTCCACTTT. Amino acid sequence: CASSLEAGLSSPLHF.

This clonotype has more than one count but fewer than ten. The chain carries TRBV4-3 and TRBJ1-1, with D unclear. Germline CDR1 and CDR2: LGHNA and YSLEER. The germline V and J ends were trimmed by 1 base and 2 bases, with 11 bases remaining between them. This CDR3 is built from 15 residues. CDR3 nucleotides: TGCGCCAGCAGCCAAGGTTTGAGTACCAACACTGAAGCTTTCTTT. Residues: CASSQGLSTNTEAFF.

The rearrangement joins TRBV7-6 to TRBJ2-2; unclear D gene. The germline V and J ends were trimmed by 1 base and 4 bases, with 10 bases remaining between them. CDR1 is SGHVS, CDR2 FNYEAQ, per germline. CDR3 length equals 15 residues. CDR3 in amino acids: CASSLGDVTTGELFF. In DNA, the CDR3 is TGTGCCAGCAGCTTAGGTGATGTGACCACCGGGGAGCTGTTTTTT.

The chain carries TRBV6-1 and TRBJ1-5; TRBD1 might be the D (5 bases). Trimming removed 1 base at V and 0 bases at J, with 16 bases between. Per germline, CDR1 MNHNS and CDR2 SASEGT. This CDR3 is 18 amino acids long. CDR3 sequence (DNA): TGTGCCAGCAGTGAAGGTGTAGGTCCGGGGGGTAGCAATCAGCCCCAGCATTTT. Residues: CASSEGVGPGGSNQPQHF.

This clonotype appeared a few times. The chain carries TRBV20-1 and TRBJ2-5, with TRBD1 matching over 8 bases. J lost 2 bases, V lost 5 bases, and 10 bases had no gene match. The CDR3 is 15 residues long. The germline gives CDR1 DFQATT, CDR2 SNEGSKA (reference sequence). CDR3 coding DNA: TGCAGTGCTCGTACCTCCGGGACAGGACAAGAGACCCAGTACTTC. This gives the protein CSARTSGTGQETQYF.

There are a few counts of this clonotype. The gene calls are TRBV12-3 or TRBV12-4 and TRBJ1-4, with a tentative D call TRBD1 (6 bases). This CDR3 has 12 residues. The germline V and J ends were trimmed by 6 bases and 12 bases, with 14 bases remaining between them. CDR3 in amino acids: CASRRQDKELFF. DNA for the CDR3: TGTGCCAGCAGACGACAGGATAAAGAACTGTTTTTT.

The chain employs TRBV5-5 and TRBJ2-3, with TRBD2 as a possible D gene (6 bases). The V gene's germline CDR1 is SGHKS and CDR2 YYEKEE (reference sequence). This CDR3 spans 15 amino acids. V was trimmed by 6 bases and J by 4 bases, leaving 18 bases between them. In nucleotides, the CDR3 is TGTGCCAGCACCTCAAAGCACGGGAGCGCAGATACGCAGTATTTT. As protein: CASTSKHGSADTQYF.

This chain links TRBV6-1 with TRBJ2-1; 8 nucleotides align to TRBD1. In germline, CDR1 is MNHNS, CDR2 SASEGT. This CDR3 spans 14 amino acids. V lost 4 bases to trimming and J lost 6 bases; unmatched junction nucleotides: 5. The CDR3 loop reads CASSGQGFANEQFF. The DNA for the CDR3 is TGTGCCAGCAGTGGACAGGGGTTCGCCAATGAGCAGTTCTTC.

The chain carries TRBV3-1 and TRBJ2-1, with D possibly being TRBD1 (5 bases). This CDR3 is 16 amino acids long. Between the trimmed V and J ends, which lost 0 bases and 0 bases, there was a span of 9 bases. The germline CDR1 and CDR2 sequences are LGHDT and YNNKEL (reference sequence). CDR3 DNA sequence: TGTGCCAGCAGCCAAGAGGGGCCCGGCTCCTACAATGAGCAGTTCTTC. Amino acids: CASSQEGPGSYNEQFF.

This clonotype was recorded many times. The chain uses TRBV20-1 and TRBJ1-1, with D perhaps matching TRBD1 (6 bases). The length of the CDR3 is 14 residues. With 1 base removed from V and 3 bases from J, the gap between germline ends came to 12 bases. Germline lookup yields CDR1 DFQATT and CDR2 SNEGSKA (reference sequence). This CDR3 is CSARGQTGHTEAFF. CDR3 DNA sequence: TGCAGTGCTAGAGGACAGACAGGTCACACTGAAGCTTTCTTT.